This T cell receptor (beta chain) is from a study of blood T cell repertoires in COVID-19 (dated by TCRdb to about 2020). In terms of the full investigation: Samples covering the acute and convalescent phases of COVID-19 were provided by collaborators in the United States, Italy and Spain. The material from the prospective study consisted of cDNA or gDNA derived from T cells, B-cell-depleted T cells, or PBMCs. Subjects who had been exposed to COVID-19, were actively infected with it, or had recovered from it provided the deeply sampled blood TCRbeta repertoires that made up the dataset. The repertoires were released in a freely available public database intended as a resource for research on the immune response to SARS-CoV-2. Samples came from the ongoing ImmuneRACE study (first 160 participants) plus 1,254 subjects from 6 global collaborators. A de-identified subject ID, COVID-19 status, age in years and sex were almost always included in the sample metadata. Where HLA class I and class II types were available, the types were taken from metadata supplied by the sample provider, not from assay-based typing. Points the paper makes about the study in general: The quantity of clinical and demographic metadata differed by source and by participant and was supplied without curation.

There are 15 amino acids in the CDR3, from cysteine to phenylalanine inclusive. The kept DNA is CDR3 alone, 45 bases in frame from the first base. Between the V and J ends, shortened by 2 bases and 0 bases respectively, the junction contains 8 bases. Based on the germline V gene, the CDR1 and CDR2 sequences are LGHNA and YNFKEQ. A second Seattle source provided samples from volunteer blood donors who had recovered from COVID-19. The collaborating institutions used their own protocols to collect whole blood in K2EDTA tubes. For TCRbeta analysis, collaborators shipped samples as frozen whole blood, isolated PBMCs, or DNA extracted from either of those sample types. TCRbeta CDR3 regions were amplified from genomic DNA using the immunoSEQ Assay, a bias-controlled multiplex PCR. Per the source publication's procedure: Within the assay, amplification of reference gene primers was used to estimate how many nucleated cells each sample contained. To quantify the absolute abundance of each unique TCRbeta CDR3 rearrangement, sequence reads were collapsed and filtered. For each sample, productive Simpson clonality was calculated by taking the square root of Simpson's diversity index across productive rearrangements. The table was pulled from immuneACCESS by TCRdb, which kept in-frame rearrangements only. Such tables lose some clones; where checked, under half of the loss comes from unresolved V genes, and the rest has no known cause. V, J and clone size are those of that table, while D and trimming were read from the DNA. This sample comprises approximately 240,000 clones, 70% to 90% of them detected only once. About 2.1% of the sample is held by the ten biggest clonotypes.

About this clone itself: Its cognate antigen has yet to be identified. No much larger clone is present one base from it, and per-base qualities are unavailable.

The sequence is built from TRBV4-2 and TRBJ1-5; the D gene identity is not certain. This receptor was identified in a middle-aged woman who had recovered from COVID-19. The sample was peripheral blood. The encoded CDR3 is CASSQTPYSNQPQHF. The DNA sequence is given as TGTGCCAGCAGCCAAACCCCCTATAGCAATCAGCCCCAGCATTTT.